A single T cell receptor (beta chain) is shown here with its context. This sample is drawn from a study of blood T cell repertoires in COVID-19. About the study: Researchers got acute and convalescent COVID-19 samples from the United States, Italy and Spain. PBMCs, B-cell-depleted T cells, or T cells were the source of the cDNA or gDNA that made up the material.

Method: immunoSEQ multiplex PCR; TCRdb's copy keeps in-frame clones and lacks some. The sample holds about 180,000 clones; approximately 83% are singletons and the top ten take around 8.6%. Trimming took off 6 bases at V and 0 bases at J, with 9 bases between the two ends. Germline assignment: CDR1 LNHDA and CDR2 SQIVND (reference sequence). The CDR3 runs 14 residues. The sequence was collected from a man aged 45-65 years with active or convalescent COVID-19. The chain recombines TRBV19 with TRBJ2-4; tentative D call: TRBD1 (6 bases). The sample was peripheral blood. CDR3 residues: CASRGAQAKNIQYF. As DNA, the CDR3 is TGTGCCAGTAGGGGGGCCCAAGCCAAAAACATTCAGTACTTC. Full variable domain (remainder filled in from reference TRBV19 and TRBJ2-4): DGGITQSPKYLFRKEGQNVTLSCEQNLNHDAMYWYRQDPGQGLRLIYYSQIVNDFQKGDIAEGYSVSREKKESFPLTVTSAQKNPTAFYLCASRGAQAKNIQYFGAGTRLSVL.